The clone carrying this TCR beta chain has at least ten counts. Its target is not known. RNA transcripts were the template, and TCR beta CDR3 regions were amplified from them. An opening RT-PCR round employed HTBI primers and preceded a second-round multiplex PCR. One entry per CDR3 protein results from TCRdb running MiXCR on the multiplex PCR reads. Altogether over a million distinct CDR3 sequences are present, about two fifths being singletons, with the ten largest covering approximately 12%. The CDR3 runs to 13 residues. V trimming: 8 bases; J trimming: 5 bases; junction bases outside the gene matches: 7. This sample stems from a study of Graves' ophthalmopathy and Graves' hyperthyroidism. At the level of the study: No progression to ophthalmopathy over 18 months defined stable hyperthyroidism. Findings and limits, study-wide: The 13-signature model separated ophthalmopathy from stable hyperthyroidism at around 86% sensitivity and approximately 81% specificity.

The chain links TRBV12-3 or TRBV12-4 to TRBJ1-2; 8 nucleotides match TRBD1. The sequencing input was peripheral blood or thyroid tissue (not recorded which). The receptor comes from an adult man with Graves' hyperthyroidism. For the CDR3, the DNA is TGTGCCAGCCAGGGGGCCTGGGGGTATGGCTACACCTTC. Encoded protein: CASQGAWGYGYTF.